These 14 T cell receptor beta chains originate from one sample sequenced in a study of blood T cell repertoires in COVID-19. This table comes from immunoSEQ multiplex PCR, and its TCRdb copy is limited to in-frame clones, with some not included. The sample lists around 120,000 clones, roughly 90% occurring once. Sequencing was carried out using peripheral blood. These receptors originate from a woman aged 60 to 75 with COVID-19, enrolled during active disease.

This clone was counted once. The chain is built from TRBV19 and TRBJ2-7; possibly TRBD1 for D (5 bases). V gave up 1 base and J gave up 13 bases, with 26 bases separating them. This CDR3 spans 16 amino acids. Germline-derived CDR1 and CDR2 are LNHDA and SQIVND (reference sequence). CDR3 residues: CASSIVQSDRPLIVYF. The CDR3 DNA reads TGTGCCAGTAGTATAGTACAGAGTGACAGACCCCTCATTGTCTACTTC.

In nucleotides, the CDR3 is TGTGCCAGCAGCTCCGACAGGGGGTCCTACAATGAGCAGTTCTTC. It is translated as CASSSDRGSYNEQFF. This chain joins TRBV11-3 and TRBJ2-1; 9 bases map to TRBD1. There are 15 residues in the CDR3. Per the germline V gene, CDR1 is SGHNT and CDR2 is YENEEA. J gave up 1 base and V 4 bases, and 2 bases lay outside the gene matches.

The DNA of the CDR3 is TGTGCCAGCAGCCCTGAAGGTGCAGGCGTCTACGAGCAGTACTTC. It codes for CASSPEGAGVYEQYF. This chain uses TRBV13 with TRBJ2-7; no clear D. The CDR3 spans 15 residues. CDR1 is PRHDT, CDR2 FYEKMQ, per germline (reference sequence). Deletions cut 5 bases from V and 3 bases from J, with 17 bases between.

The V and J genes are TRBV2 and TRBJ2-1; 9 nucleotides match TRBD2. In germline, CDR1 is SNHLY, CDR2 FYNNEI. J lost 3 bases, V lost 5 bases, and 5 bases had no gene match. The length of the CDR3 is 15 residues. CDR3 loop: CASSPLRGGYNEQFF. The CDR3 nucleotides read TGTGCCAGCAGTCCCCTGCGGGGGGGCTACAATGAGCAGTTCTTC.

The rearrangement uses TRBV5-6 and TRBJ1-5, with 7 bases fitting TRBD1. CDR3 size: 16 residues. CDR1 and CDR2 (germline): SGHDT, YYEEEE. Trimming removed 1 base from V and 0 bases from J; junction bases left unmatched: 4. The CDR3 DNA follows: TGTGCCAGCAGCTTGTCAGGGGGGTATAGCAATCAGCCCCAGCATTTT. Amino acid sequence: CASSLSGGYSNQPQHF.

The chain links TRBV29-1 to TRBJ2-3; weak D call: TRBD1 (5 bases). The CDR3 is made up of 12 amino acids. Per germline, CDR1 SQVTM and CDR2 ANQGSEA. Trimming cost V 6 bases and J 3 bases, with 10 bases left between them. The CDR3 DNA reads TGCAGCGTAGACAGTTCAACAGATACGCAGTATTTT. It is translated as CSVDSSTDTQYF.

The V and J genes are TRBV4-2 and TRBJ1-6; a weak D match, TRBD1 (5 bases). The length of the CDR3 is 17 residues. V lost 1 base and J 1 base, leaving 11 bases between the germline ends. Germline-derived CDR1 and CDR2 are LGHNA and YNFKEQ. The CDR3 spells CASSQAPSGSYNSPLHF. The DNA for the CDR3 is TGTGCCAGCAGCCAAGCACCCTCAGGGTCCTATAATTCACCCCTCCACTTT.

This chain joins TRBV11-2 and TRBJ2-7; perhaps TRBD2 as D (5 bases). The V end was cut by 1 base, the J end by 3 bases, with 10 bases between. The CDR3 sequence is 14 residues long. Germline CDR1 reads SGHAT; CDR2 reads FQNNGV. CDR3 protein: CASSLVRGGYEQYF. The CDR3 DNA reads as TGTGCCAGCAGCTTAGTGCGAGGAGGCTACGAGCAGTACTTC.

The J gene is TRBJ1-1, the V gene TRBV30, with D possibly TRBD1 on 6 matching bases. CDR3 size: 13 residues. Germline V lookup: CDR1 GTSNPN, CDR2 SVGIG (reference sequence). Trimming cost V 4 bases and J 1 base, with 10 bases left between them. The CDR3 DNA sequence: TGTGCCTGGACTCCGGGACAGAACACTGAAGCTTTCTTT. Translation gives CAWTPGQNTEAFF.

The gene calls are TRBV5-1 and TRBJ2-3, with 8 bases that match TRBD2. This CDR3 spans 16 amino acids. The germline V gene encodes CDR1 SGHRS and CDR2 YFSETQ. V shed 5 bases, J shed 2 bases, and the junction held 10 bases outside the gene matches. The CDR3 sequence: CASSPGLGLITDTQYF. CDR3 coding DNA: TGCGCCAGCAGTCCGGGACTAGGTCTTATCACAGATACGCAGTATTTT.

CDR3 sequence (DNA): TGTGCCAGCAGTCGGGACAGGACCTACGAGCAGTACTTC. The encoded protein is CASSRDRTYEQYF. The chain couples TRBV19 to TRBJ2-7, with 8 bases lining up with TRBD1. This CDR3 is 13 amino acids long. Germline lookup yields CDR1 LNHDA and CDR2 SQIVND (reference sequence). J gave up 2 bases and V 9 bases, and 6 bases lay outside the gene matches. Variable domain in full (rest from reference TRBV19 and TRBJ2-7): DGGITQSPKYLFRKEGQNVTLSCEQNLNHDAMYWYRQDPGQGLRLIYYSQIVNDFQKGDIAEGYSVSREKKESFPLTVTSAQKNPTAFYLCASSRDRTYEQYFGPGTRLTVT.

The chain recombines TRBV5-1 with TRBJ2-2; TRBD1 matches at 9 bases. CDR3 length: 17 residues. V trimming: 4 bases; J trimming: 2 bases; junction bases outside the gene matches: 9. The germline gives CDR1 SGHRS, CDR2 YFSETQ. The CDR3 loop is CASSQDRGFLNTGELFF. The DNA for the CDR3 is TGCGCCAGCAGCCAAGACAGGGGGTTCCTAAACACCGGGGAGCTGTTTTTT.

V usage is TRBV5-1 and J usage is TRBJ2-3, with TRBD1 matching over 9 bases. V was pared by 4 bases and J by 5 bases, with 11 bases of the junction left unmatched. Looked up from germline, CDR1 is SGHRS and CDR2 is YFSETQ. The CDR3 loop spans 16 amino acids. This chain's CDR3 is CASSPEGGTGIDTQYF. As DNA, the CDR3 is TGCGCCAGCAGCCCCGAAGGAGGGACAGGGATAGATACGCAGTATTTT.

CDR3 region: CASSVTGVDGYTF. CDR3 coding DNA: TGTGCCAGCAGCGTGACAGGGGTCGACGGCTACACCTTC. The V gene is TRBV5-5, the J gene TRBJ1-2, with TRBD1 matching 8 bases. The CDR3 sequence is 13 residues long. Germline assignment: CDR1 SGHKS and CDR2 YYEKEE (reference sequence). The junction had 7 bases not matched to a gene; V was cut back by 4 bases and J by 8 bases.